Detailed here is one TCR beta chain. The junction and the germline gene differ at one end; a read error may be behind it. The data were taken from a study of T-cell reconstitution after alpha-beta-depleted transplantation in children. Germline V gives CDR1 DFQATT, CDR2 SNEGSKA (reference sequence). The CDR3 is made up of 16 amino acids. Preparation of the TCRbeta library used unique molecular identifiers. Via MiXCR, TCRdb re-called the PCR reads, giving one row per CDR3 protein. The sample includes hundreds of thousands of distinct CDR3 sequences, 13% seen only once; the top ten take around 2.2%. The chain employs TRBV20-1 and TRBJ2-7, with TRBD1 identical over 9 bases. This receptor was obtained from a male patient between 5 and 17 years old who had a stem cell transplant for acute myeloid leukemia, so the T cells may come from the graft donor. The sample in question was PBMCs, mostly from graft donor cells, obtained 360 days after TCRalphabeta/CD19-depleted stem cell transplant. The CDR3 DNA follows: TGCATTGCTCGGAGATATCGGACAGGGGAATCCTACGAGCAGTACTTC. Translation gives CIARRYRTGESYEQYF.